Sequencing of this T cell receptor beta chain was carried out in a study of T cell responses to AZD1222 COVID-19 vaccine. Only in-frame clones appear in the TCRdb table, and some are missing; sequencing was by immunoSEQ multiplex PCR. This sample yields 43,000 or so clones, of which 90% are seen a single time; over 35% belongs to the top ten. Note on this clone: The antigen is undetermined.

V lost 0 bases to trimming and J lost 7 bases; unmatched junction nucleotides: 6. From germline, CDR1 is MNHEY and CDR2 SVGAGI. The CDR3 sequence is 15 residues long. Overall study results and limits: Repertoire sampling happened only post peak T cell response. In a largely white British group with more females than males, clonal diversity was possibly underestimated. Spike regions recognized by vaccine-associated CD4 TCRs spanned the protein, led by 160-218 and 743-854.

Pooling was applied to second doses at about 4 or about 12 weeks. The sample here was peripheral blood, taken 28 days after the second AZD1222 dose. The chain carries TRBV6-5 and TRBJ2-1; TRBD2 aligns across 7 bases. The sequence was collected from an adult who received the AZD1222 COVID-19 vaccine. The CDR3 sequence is CASSYSGGSVNEQFF. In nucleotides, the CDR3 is TGTGCCAGCAGTTACTCGGGGGGGAGCGTGAATGAGCAGTTCTTC.